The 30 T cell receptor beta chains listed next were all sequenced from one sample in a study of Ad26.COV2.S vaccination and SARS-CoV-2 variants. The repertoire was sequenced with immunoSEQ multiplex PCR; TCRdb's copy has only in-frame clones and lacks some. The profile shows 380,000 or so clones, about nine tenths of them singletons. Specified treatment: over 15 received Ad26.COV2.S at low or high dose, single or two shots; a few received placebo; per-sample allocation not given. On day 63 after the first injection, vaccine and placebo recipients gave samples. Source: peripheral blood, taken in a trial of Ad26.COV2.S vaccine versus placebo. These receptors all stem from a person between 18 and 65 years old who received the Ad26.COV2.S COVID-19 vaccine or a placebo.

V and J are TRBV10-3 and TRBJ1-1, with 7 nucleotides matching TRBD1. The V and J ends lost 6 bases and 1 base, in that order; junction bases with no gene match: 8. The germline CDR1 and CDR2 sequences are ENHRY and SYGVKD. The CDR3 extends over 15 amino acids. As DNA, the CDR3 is TGTGCCATCAGGGGAGGGACAGAGCCGAACACTGAAGCTTTCTTT. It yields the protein CAIRGGTEPNTEAFF.

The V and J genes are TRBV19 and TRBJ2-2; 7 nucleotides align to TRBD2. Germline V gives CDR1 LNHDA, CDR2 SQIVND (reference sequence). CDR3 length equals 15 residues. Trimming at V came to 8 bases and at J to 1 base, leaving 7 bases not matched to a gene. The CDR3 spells CASRAGAENTGELFF. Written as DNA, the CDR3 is TGTGCCAGTCGCGCGGGAGCCGAGAACACCGGGGAGCTGTTTTTT.

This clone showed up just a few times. The CDR3 is CASSPRSWQGTNSPLHF. In DNA, the CDR3 is TGTGCCAGTAGCCCCAGGAGTTGGCAGGGGACGAATTCACCCCTCCACTTT. The chain employs TRBV19 and TRBJ1-6, with TRBD1 as a possible D gene (6 bases). CDR1 is LNHDA, CDR2 SQIVND, per germline (reference sequence). V gave up 6 bases and J gave up 7 bases, with 22 bases separating them. This CDR3 region has 17 residues.

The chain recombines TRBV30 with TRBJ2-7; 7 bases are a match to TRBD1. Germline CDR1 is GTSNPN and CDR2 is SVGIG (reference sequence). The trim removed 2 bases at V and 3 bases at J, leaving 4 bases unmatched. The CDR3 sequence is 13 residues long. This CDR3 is CAWSSGQLYEQYF. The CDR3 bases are TGTGCCTGGAGTTCGGGACAGCTCTACGAGCAGTACTTC.

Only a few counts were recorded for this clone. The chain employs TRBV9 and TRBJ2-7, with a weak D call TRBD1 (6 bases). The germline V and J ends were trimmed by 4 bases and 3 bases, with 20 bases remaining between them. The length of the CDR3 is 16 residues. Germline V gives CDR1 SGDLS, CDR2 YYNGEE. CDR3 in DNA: TGTGCCAGCAGCCTCTCCCCCAGGGGACAAGACTACGAGCAGTACTTC. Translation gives CASSLSPRGQDYEQYF.

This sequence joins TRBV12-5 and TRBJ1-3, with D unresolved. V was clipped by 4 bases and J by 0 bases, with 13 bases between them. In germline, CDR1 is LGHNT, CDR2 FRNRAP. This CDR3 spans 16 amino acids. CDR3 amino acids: CASGSSRASSGNTIYF. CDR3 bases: TGTGCTAGTGGTTCATCCAGAGCCAGCTCTGGAAACACCATATATTTT.

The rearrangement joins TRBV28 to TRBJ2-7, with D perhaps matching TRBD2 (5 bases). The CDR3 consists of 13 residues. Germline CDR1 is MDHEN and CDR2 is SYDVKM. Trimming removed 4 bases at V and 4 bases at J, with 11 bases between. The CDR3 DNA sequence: TGTGCCAGCAGTTCCTCGGACTTTTACGAGCAGTACTTC. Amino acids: CASSSSDFYEQYF.

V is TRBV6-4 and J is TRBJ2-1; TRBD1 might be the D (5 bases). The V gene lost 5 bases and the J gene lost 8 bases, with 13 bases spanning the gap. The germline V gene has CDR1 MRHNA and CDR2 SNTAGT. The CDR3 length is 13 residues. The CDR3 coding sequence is TGTGCCAGCAGTAGCAGGGTAATGGATGAGCAGTTCTTC. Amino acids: CASSSRVMDEQFF.

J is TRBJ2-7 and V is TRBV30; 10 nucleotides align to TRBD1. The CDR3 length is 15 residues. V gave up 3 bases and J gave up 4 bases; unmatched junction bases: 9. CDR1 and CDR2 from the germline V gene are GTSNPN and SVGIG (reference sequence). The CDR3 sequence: CAWRLPGQGTYEQYF. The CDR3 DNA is TGTGCCTGGAGACTTCCGGGACAGGGGACGTACGAGCAGTACTTC. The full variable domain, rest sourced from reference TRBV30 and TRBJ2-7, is SQTIHQWPATLVQPVGSPLSLECTVEGTSNPNLYWYRQAAGRGLQLLFYSVGIGQISSEVPQNLSASRPQDRQFILSSKKLLLSDSGFYLCAWRLPGQGTYEQYFGPGTRLTVT.

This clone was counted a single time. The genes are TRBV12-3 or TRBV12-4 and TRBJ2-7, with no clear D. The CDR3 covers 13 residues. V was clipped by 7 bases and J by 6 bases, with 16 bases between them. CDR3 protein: CASTTILGSEQYF. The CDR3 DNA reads TGTGCCAGCACCACAATCCTTGGTAGCGAGCAGTACTTC.

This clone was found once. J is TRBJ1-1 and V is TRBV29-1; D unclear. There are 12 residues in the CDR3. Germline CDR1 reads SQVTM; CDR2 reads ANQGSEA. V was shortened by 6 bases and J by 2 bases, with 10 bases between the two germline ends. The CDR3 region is CSVYRKNTEAFF. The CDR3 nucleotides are TGCAGCGTCTATAGGAAAAACACTGAAGCTTTCTTT.

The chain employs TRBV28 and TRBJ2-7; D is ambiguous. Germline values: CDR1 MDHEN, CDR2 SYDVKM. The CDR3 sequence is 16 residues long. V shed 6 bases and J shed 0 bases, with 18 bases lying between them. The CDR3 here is CASSRILTPGSYEQYF. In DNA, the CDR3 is TGTGCCAGCAGCCGGATCTTGACCCCGGGCTCCTACGAGCAGTACTTC. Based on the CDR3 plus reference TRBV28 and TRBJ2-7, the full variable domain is DVKVTQSSRYLVKRTGEKVFLECVQDMDHENMFWYRQDPGLGLRLIYFSYDVKMKEKGDIPEGYSVSREKKERFSLILESASTNQTSMYLCASSRILTPGSYEQYFGPGTRLTVT.

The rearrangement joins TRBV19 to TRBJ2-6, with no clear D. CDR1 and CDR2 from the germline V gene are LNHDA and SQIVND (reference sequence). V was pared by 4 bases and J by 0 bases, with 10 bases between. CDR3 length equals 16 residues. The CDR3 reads CASSTHSLSGANVLTF. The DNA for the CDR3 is TGTGCCAGTAGTACCCATTCCCTCTCTGGGGCCAACGTCCTGACTTTC.

In DNA form, the CDR3 reads TGTGCCAGCAGCGTACTCTCCCAGGTTAGGAGGGCGAATGAGCAGTTCTTC. It codes for CASSVLSQVRRANEQFF. This chain connects TRBV9 to TRBJ2-1; possibly TRBD2 for D (6 bases). The CDR3 runs to 17 residues. With 1 base removed from V and 7 bases from J, the gap between germline ends came to 21 bases. The V gene's germline CDR1 is SGDLS and CDR2 YYNGEE.

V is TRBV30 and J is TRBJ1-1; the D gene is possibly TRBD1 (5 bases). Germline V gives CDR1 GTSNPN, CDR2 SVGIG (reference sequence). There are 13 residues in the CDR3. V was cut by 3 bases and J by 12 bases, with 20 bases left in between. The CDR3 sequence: CAWRRQGRSKSFF. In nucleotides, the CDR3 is TGTGCCTGGAGAAGGCAGGGCAGGAGTAAGTCTTTCTTT.

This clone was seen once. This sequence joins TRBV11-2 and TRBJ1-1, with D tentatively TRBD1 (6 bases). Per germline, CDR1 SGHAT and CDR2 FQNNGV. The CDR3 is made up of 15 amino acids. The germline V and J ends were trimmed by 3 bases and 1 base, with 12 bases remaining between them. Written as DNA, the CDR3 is TGTGCCAGCAGCTTCACAGGACAGCAGAACACTGAAGCTTTCTTT. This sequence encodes CASSFTGQQNTEAFF.

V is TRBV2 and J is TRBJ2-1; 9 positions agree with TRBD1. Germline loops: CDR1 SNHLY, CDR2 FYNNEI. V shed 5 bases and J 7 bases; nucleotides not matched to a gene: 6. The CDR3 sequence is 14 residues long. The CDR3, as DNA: TGTGCCAGCAGTCCCGGGACAGGGAGGAATGAGCAGTTCTTC. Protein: CASSPGTGRNEQFF.

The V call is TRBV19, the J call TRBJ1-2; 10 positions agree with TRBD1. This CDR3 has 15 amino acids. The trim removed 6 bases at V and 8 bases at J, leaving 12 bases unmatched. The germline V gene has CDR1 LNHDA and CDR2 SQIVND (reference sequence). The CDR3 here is CASRNDGTGVRGYTF. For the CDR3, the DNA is TGTGCCAGTAGGAATGACGGGACAGGGGTTCGCGGCTACACCTTC.

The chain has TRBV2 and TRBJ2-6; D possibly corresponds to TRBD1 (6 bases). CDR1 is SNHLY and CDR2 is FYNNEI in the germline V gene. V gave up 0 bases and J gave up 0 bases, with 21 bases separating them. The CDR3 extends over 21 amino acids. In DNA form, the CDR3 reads TGTGCCAGCAGTGAAGCGCCTTTTGGTTGGGACACGATCTCTGGGGCCAACGTCCTGACTTTC. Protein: CASSEAPFGWDTISGANVLTF.

The CDR3 is CASSPDRGQQFF. In DNA, the CDR3 is TGTGCCAGCAGTCCGGACAGGGGGCAGCAGTTCTTC. This rearrangement joins TRBV2 to TRBJ2-1, with TRBD1 matching 11 bases. This CDR3 is 12 amino acids long. Trimming at V came to 5 bases and at J to 11 bases, leaving 2 bases not matched to a gene. Germline-derived CDR1 and CDR2 are SNHLY and FYNNEI.

CDR3 in amino acids: CASSPRPAPRELFF. The CDR3 bases are TGTGCCAGCAGTCCCCGACCGGCCCCCAGGGAGCTGTTTTTT. The chain uses TRBV28 and TRBJ2-2; D gene ambiguous. V was pared by 5 bases and J by 9 bases, with 16 bases between. The CDR3 has 14 amino acids. Looked up from germline, CDR1 is MDHEN and CDR2 is SYDVKM.

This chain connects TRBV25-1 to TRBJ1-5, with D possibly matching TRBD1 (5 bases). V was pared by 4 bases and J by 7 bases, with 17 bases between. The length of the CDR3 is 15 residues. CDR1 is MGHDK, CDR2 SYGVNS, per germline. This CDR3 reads CASSAPGLGDQPQHF. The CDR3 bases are TGTGCCAGCAGTGCTCCGGGCCTGGGGGACCAGCCCCAGCATTTT.

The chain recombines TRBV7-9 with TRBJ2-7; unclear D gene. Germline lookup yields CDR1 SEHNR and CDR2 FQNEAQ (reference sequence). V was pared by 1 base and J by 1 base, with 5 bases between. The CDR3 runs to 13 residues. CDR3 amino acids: CASSLDRSYEQYF. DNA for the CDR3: TGTGCCAGCAGCTTAGACAGATCCTACGAGCAGTACTTC.

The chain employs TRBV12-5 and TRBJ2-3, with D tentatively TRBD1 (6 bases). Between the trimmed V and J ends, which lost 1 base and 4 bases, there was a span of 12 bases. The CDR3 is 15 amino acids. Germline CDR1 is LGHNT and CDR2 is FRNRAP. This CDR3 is CASGLDLRGSDTQYF. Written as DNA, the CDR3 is TGTGCTAGTGGTTTGGACCTCAGGGGTTCAGATACGCAGTATTTT.

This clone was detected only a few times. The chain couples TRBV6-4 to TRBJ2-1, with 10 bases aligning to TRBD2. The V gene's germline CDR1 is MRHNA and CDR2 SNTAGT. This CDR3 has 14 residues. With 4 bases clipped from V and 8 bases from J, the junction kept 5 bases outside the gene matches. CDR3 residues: CASSVSSGSDEQFF. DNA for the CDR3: TGTGCCAGCAGTGTTTCTAGCGGGAGCGATGAGCAGTTCTTC.

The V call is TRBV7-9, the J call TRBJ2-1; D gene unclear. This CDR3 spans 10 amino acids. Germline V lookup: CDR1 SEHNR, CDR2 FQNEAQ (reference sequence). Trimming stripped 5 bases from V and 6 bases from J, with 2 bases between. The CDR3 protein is CASSPNEQFF. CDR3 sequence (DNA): TGTGCCAGCAGCCCCAATGAGCAGTTCTTC.

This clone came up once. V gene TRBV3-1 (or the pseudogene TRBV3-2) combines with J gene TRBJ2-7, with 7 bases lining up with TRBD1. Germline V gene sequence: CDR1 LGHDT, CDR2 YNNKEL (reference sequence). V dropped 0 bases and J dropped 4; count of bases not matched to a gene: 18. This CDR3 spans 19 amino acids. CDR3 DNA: TGTGCCAGCAGCCAAGATAGTTCTATTGGGACAGTGCTTAGGTACGAGCAGTACTTC. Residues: CASSQDSSIGTVLRYEQYF.

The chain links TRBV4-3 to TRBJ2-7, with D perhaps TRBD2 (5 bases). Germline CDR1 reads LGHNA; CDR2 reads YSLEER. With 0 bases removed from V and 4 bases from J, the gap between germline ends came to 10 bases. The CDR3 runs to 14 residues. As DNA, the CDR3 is TGCGCCAGCAGCCAAGATGGCAGGAGGTACGAGCAGTACTTC. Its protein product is CASSQDGRRYEQYF.

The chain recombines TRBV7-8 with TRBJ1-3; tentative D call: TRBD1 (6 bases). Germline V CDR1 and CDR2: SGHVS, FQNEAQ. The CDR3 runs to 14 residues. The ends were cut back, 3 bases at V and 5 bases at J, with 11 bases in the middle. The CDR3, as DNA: TGTGCCAGCAGCTTGACAGGAGGGAGAAACACCATATATTTT. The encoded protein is CASSLTGGRNTIYF.

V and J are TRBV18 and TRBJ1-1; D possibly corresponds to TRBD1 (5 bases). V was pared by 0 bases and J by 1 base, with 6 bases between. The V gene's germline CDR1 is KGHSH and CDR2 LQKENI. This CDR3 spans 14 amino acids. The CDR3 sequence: CASSPPDTNTEAFF. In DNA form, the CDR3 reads TGTGCCAGCTCACCACCGGACACGAACACTGAAGCTTTCTTT.